The sample holds many counts of the clone carrying this T cell receptor (beta chain). The sample is drawn from a study of early T cells in non-severe SARS-CoV-2 infection. The CDR3 spans 12 residues. Trimming removed 7 bases at V and 1 base at J, with 10 bases between. The germline CDR1 and CDR2 sequences are SQVTM and ANQGSEA. TCRdb redid the calling of the 5' RACE reads with MiXCR, one entry per CDR3 protein. The sample holds 60,000 to 75,000 distinct CDR3 sequences, roughly 12% seen once. The origin of this receptor is an adult who was a healthcare worker with PCR-confirmed SARS-CoV-2 infection or an uninfected control (not recorded which). This chain uses TRBV29-1 with TRBJ1-1; D ambiguous. The source was whole blood, collected at baseline. CDR3: CSALTPNTEAFF. The CDR3 DNA follows: TGCAGCGCCCTCACCCCGAACACTGAAGCTTTCTTT.